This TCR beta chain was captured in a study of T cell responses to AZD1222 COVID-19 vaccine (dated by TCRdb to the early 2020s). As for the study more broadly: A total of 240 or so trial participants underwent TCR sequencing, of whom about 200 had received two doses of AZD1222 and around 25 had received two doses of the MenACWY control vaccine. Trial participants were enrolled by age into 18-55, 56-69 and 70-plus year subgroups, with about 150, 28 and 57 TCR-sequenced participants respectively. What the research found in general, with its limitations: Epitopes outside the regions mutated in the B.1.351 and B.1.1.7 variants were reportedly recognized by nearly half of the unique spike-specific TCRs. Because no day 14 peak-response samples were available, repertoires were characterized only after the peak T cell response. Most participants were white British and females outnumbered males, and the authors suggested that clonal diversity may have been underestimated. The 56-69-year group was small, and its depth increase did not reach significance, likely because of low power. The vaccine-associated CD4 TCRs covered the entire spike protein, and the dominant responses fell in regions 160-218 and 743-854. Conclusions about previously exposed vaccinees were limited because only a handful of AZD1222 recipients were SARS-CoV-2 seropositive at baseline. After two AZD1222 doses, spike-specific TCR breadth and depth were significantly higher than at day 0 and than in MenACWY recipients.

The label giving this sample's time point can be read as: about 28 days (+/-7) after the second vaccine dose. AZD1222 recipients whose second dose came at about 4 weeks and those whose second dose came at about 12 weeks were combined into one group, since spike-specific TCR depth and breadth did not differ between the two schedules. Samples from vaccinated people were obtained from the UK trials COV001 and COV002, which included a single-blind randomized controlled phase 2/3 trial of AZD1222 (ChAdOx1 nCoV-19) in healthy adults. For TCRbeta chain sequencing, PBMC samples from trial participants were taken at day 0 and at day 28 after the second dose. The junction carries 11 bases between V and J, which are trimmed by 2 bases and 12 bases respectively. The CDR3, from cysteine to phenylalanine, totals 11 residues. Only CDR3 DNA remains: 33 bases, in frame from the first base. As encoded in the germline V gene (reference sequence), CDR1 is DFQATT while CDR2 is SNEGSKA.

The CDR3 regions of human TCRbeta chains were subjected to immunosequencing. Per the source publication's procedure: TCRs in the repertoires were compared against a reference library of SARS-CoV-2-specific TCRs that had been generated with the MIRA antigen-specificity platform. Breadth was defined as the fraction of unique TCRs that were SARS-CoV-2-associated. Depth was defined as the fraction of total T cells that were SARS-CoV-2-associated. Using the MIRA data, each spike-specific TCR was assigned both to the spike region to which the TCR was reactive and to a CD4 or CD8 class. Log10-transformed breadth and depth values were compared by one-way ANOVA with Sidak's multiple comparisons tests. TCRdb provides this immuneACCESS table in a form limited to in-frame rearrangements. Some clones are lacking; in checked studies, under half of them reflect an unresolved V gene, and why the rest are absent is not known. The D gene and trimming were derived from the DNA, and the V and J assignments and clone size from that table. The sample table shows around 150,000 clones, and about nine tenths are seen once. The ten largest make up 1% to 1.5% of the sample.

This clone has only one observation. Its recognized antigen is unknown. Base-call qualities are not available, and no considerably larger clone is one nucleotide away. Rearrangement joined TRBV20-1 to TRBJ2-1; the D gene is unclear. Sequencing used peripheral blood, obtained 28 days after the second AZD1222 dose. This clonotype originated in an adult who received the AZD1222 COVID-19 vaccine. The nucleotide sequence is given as TGCAGTGCTAGAAGTGGGTATGGGCAGTTCTTC. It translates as CSARSGYGQFF.